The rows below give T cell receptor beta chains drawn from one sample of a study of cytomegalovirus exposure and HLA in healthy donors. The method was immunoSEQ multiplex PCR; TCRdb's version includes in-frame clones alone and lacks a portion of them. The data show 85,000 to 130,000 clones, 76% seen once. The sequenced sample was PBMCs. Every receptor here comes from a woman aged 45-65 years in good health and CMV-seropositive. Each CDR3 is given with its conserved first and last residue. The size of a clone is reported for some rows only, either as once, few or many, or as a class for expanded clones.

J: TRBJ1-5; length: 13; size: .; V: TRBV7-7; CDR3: CASSLTRDQPQHF
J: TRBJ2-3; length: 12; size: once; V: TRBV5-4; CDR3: CASSSGGDTQYF
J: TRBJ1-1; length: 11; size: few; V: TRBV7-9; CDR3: CASSLVAEAFF
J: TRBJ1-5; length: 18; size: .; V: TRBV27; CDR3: CASSFSSRGGWGNQPQHF
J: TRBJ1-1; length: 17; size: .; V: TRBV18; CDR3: CASSPSSRGSLNTEAFF
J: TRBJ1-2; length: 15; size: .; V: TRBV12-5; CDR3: CASGLAPRGGNGYTF
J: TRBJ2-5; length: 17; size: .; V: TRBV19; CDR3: CASSISGGTRIGETQYF
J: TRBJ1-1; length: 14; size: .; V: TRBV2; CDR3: CASKEVQGRAEAFF
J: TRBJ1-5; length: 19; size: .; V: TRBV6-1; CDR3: CASSVGWTGGGADSQPQHF
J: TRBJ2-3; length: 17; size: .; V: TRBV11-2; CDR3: CASSLGPRGTFTDTQYF
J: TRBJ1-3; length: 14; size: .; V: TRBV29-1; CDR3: CSVHTGTAVDTIYF
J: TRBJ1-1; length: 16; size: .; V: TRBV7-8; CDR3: CASSPATGVYVTEAFF
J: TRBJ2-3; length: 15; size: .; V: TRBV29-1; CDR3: CSLDGTGGGADTQYF
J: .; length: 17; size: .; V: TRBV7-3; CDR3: CASSQTPLAGGPSEQYF
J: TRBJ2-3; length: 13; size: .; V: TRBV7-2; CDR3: CASNLAGGVTQYF
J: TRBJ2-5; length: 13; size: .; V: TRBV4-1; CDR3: CASSPGLRETQYF
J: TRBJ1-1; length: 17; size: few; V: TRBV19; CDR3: CASSMRGQGWVNTEAFF
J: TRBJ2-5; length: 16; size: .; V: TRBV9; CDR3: CASSATSGGYQETQYF
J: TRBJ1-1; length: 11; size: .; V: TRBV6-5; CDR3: CASSPGSEAFF
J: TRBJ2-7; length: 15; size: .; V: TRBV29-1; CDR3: CSTWGLAGATYEQYF
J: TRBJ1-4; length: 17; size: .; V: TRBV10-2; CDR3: CASSEARQGVHGEKLFF
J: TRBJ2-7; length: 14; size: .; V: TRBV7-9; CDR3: CASSSGGASYEQYF
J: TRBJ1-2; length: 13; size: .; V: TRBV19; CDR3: CARQTGLTYGYTF
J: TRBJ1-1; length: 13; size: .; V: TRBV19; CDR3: CASSLLMNTEAFF
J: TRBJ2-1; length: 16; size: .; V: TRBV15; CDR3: CATSGTNYGSYNEQFF
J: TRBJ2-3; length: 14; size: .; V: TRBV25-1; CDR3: CASSEQISTDTQYF
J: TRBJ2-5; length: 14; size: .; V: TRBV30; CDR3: CAWSGPGVEETQYF